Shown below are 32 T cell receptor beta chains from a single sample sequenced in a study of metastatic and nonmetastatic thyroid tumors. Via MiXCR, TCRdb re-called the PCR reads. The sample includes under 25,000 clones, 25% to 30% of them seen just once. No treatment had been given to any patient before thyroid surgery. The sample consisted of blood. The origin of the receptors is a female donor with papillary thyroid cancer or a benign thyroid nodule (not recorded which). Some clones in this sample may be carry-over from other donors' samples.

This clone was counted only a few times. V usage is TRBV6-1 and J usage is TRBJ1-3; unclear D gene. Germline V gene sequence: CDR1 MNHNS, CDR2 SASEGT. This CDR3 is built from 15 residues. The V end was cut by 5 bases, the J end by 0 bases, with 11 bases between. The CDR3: CASSPDGSSGNTIYF. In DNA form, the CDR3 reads TGTGCCAGCAGTCCGGACGGGAGCTCTGGAAACACCATATATTTT.

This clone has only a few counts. CDR3 protein: CASSGDPGQANEKLFF. The CDR3 DNA reads TGTGCCAGCAGCGGAGACCCGGGACAAGCTAATGAAAAACTGTTTTTT. The chain carries TRBV9 and TRBJ1-4; perhaps TRBD1 as D (6 bases). Germline assignment: CDR1 SGDLS and CDR2 YYNGEE. The CDR3 extends over 16 amino acids. Trimming stripped 3 bases from V and 3 bases from J, with 15 bases between.

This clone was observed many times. CDR3: CASSPGGNEQFF. CDR3 DNA: TGTGCCAGCAGTCCGGGGGGGAATGAGCAGTTCTTC. The chain recombines TRBV5-5 with TRBJ2-1; the match to TRBD2 covers 8 bases. Losses at the gene ends were 5 bases for V and 7 bases for J; bases not matched to a gene: 2. The CDR3 is 12 amino acids. CDR1 is SGHKS and CDR2 is YYEKEE in the germline V gene (reference sequence).

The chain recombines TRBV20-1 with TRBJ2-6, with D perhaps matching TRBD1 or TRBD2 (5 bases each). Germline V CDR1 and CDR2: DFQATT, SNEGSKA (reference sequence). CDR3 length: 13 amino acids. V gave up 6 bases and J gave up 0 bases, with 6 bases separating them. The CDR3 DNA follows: TGCAGTGCGGGGGACTCTGGGGCCAACGTCCTGACTTTC. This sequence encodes CSAGDSGANVLTF.

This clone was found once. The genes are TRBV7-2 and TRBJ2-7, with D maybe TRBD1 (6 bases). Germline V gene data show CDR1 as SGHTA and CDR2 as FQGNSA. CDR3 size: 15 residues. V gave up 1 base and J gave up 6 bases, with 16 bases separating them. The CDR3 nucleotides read TGTGCCAGCAGCTTAGTGGGGTCAACAGGGAGCGAGCAGTACTTC. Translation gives CASSLVGSTGSEQYF.

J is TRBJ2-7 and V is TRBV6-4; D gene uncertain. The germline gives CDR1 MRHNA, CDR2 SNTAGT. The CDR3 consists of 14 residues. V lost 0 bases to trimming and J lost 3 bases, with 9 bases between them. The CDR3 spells CASSDSDGSYEQYF. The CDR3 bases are TGTGCCAGCAGTGACTCGGACGGCAGCTACGAGCAGTACTTC.

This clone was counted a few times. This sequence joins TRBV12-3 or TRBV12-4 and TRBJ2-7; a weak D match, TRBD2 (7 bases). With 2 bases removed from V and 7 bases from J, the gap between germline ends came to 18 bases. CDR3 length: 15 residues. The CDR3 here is CASSLKGGGRQEQYF. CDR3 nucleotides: TGTGCCAGCAGTTTAAAAGGGGGGGGGCGCCAAGAGCAGTACTTC.

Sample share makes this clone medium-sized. CDR3 sequence (DNA): TGTGCCACCAGTGACTCGTACGAGCAGTACTTC. Encoded protein: CATSDSYEQYF. V gene TRBV24-1 combines with J gene TRBJ2-7; no clear D. V lost 4 bases and J lost 4, with 4 bases in between. This CDR3 is 11 amino acids long. CDR1 and CDR2 from the germline V gene are KGHDR and SFDVKD.

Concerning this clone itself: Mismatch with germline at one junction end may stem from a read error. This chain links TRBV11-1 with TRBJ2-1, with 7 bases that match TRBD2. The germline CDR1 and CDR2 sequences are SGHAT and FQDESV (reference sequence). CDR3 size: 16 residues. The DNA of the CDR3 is TGTGCCAGCAGCTTCACTTGGGGGGGTAGACTCAATGAGCAGTTATTC. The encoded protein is CASSFTWGGRLNEQLF. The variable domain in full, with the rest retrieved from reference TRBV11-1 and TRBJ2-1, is EAEVAQSPRYKITEKSQAVAFWCDPISGHATLYWYRQILGQGPELLVQFQDESVVDDSQLPKDRFSAERLKGVDSTLKIQPAELGDSAMYLCASSFTWGGRLNEQLFGPGTRLTVL.

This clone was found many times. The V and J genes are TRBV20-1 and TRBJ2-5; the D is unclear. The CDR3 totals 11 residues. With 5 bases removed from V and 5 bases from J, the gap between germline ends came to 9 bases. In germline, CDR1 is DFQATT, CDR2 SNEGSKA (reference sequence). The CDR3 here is CSAPQWETQYF. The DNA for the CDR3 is TGCAGTGCTCCACAGTGGGAGACCCAGTACTTC.

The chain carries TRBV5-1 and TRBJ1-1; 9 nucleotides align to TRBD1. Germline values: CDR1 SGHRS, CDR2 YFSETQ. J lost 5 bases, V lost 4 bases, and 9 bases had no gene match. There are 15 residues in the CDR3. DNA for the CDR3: TGCGCCAGCAGCGAACTAGACAGGGGGATGACTGAAGCTTTCTTT. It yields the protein CASSELDRGMTEAFF.

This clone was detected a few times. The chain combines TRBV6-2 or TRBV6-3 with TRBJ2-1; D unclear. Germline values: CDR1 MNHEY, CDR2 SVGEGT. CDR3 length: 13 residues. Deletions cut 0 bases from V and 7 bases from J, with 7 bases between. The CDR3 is CASSYSSRNEQFF. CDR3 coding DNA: TGTGCCAGCAGTTACTCGTCTAGGAATGAGCAGTTCTTC.

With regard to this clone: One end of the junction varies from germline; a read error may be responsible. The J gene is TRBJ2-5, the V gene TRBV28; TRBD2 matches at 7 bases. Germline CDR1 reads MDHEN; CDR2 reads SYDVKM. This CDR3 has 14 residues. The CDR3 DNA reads TGTGCAAGCACATTTCAGTGGGAGGGAAAGACCCAGTACTTC. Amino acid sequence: CASTFQWEGKTQYF.

The CDR3 nucleotides read TGTGCCAGCAGCCCGGAATACAATGAGCAGTTCTTC. This translates into CASSPEYNEQFF. The rearrangement links TRBV11-3 to TRBJ2-1; D gene ambiguous. Germline assignment: CDR1 SGHNT and CDR2 YENEEA. Between the trimmed V and J ends, which lost 5 bases and 4 bases, there was a span of 6 bases. This CDR3 is 12 amino acids long.

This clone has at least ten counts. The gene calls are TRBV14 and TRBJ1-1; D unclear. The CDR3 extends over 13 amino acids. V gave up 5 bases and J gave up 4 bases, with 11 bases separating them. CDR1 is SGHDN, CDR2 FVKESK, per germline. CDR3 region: CASSVGRGTEAFF. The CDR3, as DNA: TGTGCCAGCAGCGTCGGACGAGGCACTGAAGCTTTCTTT.

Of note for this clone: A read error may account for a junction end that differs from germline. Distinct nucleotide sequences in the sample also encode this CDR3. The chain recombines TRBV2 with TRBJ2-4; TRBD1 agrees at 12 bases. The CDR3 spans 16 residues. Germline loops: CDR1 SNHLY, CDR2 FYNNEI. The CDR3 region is CASRPAGQGARNIQYF. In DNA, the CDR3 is TGTGCCAGCAGACCTGCGGGACAGGGGGCGCGGAACATTCAGTACTTT. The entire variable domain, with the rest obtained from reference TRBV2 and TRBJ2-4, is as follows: EPEVTQTPSHQVTQMGQEVILRCVPISNHLYFYWYRQILGQKVEFLVSFYNNEISEKSEIFDDQFSVERPDGSNFTLKIRSTKLEDSAMYFCASRPAGQGARNIQYFGAGTRLSVL.

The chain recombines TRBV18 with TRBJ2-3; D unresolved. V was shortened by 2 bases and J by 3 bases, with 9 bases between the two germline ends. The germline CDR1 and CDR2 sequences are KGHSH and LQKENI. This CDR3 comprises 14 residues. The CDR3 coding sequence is TGTGCCAGCTCACCAGCAAAAAGGACAGATACGCAGTATTTT. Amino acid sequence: CASSPAKRTDTQYF.

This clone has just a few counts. The CDR3: CASSQGTSGNIQYF. For the CDR3, the DNA is TGTGCCAGCAGCCAAGGAACTAGCGGAAACATTCAGTACTTC. The V and J genes are TRBV11-2 and TRBJ2-4, with TRBD2 matching 8 bases. CDR3 length equals 14 residues. CDR1 is SGHAT, CDR2 FQNNGV, per germline. V shed 5 bases and J 6 bases; nucleotides not matched to a gene: 6.

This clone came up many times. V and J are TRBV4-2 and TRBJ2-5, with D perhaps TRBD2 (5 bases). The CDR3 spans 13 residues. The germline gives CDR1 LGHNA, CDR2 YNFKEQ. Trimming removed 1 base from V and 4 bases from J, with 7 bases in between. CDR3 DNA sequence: TGTGCCAGCAGCCAAGGGCGGGTAGAGACCCAGTACTTC. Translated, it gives CASSQGRVETQYF.

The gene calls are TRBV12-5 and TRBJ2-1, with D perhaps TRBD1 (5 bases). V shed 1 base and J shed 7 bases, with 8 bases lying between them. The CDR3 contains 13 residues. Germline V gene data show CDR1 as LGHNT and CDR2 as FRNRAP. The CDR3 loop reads CASGLGQSNEQFF. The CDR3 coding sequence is TGTGCTAGTGGTTTGGGACAGTCAAATGAGCAGTTCTTC.

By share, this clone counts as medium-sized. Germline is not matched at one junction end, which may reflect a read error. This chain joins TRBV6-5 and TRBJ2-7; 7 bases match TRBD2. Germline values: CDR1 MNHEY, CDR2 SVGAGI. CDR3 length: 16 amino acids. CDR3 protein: CANSYSESSGSYEQYF. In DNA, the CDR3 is TGTGCCAACAGTTACTCGGAGTCTAGCGGCTCCTACGAGCAGTACTTC.

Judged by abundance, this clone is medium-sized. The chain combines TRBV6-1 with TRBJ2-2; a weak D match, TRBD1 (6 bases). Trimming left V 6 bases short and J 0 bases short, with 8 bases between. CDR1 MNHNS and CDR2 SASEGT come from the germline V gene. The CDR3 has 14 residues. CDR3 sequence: CASSRQANTGELFF. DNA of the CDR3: TGTGCCAGCAGCCGACAGGCGAACACCGGGGAGCTGTTTTTT.

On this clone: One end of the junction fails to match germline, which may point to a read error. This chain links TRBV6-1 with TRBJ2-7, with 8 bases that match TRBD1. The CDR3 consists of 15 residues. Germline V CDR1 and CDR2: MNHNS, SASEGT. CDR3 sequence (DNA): TGTGCCACCACAGCAGACAGGGGAAAACACTACGAGCTGTACTTC. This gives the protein CATTADRGKHYELYF.

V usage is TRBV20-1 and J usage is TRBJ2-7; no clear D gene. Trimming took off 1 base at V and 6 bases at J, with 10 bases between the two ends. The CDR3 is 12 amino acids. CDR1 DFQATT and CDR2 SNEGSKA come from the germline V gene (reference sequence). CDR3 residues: CSARGRRVEQYF. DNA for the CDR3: TGCAGTGCTAGAGGTCGGAGAGTCGAGCAGTACTTC.

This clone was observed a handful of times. The CDR3 spells CAWNTGLAFGQFF. For the CDR3, the DNA is TGTGCCTGGAACACGGGACTAGCATTCGGGCAGTTCTTC. The chain recombines TRBV30 with TRBJ2-1, with 9 bases that match TRBD2. The germline V gene has CDR1 GTSNPN and CDR2 SVGIG (reference sequence). The CDR3 spans 13 residues. Losses at the gene ends were 4 bases for V and 12 bases for J; bases not matched to a gene: 10.

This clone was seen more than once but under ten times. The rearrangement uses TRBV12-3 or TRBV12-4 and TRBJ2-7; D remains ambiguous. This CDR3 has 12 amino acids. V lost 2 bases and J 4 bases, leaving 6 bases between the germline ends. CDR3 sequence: CASSLQDYEQYF. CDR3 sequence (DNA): TGTGCCAGCAGTTTACAGGATTACGAGCAGTACTTC.

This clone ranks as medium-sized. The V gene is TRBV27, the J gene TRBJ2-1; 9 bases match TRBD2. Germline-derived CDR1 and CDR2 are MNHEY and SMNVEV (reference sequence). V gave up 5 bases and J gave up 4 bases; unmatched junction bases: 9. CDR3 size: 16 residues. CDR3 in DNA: TGTGCCAGCAGTCCACAGACTAGCGGAATATACAATGAGCAGTTCTTC. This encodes CASSPQTSGIYNEQFF.

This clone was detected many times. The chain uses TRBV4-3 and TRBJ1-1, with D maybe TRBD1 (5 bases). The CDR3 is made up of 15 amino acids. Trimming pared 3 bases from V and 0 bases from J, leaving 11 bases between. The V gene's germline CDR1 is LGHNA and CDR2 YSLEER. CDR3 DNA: TGCGCCAGCAGCCAGGGGCAGAGTTTGAACACTGAAGCTTTCTTT. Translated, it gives CASSQGQSLNTEAFF.

CDR3 sequence (DNA): TGCAGTGCTAGAGCCGGCCTAGCCCAAGAGACCCAGTACTTC. It specifies CSARAGLAQETQYF. The chain uses TRBV20-1 and TRBJ2-5, with D tentatively TRBD2 (5 bases). Per the germline V gene, CDR1 is DFQATT and CDR2 is SNEGSKA (reference sequence). V dropped 1 base and J dropped 1 base, with 10 bases sitting between them. The CDR3 totals 14 residues.

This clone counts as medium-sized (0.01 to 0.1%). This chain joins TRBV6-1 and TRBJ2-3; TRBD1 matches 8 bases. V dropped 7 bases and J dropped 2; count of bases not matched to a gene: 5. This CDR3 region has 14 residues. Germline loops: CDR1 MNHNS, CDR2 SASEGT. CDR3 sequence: CASNLDRVTDTQYF. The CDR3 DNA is TGTGCCAGCAACCTGGACAGGGTCACAGATACGCAGTATTTT.

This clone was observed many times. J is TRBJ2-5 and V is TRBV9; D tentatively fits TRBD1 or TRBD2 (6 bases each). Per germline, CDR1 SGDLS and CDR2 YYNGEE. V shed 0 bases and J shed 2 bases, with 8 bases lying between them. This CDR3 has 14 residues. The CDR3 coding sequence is TGTGCCAGCAGCGTAGAGGGGGGTCAAGAGACCCAGTACTTC. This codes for CASSVEGGQETQYF. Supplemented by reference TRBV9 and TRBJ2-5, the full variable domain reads DSGVTQTPKHLITATGQRVTLRCSPRSGDLSVYWYQQSLDQGLQFLIQYYNGEERAKGNILERFSAQQFPDLHSELNLSSLELGDSALYFCASSVEGGQETQYFGPGTRLLVL.

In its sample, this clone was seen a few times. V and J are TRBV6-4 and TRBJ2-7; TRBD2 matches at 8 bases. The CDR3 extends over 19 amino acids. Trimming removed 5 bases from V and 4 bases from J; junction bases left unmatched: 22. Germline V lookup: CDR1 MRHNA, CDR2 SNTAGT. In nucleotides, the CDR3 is TGTGCCAGCAGTCGCCCGAATCGGGAGGGTTTGGGAGCTGGTTACGAGCAGTACTTC. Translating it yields CASSRPNREGLGAGYEQYF.